The clone carrying this T cell receptor (beta chain) was detected a few times. Its target is unknown. For TCRbeta, the library was prepared with unique molecular identifiers. In TCRdb, the PCR reads were re-called with MiXCR into one record per CDR3 protein. The sample holds around 960,000 distinct CDR3 sequences, 25% to 30% seen once. The data were taken from a study of T-cell reconstitution after alpha-beta-depleted transplantation in children. Study results and limitations: Several hundred expanded graft clones reportedly gave rise to the alpha-beta T cells present about two months after transplant. T-cell counts and diversity at one year post-transplant came mainly from newly produced T cells. Surviving recipient T cells and thymic progenitors produced the high day-60 TCRbeta diversity seen in some patients.

The input for sequencing was PBMCs, mostly from graft donor cells, taken 360 days after TCRalphabeta/CD19-depleted stem cell transplant. The clonotype comes from a boy younger than two who had a stem cell transplant for SCID, so the T cells may come from the graft donor.

DNA for the CDR3: TGTGCCACCAGCAGAGACGGAGTCCTATATGGCTACACCTTC. As protein: CATSRDGVLYGYTF. The gene calls are TRBV15 and TRBJ1-2; no clear D. There are 14 residues in the CDR3. V lost 0 bases to trimming and J lost 5 bases, with 10 bases between them. Germline CDR1 reads LNHNV; CDR2 reads YYDKDF (reference sequence). Looking up the rest from reference TRBV15 and TRBJ1-2 gives the full variable domain: DAMVIQNPRYQVTQFGKPVTLSCSQTLNHNVMYWYQQKSSQAPKLLFHYYDKDFNNEADTPDNFQSRRPNTSFCFLDIRSPGLGDTAMYLCATSRDGVLYGYTFGSGTRLTVV.